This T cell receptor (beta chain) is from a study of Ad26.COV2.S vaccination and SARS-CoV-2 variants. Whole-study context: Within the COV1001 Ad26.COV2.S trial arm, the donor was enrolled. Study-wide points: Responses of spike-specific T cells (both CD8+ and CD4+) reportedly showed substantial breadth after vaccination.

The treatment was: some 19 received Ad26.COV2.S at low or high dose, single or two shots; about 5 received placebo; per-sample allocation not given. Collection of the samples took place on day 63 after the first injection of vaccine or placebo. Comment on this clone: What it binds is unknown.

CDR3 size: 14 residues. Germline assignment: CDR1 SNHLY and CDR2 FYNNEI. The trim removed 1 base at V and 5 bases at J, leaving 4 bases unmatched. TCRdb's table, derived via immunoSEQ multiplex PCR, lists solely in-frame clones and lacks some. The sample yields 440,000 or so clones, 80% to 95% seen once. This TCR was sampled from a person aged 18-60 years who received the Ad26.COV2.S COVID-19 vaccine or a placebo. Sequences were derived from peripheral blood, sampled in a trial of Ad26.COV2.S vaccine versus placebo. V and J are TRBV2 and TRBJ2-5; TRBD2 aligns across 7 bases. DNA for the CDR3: TGTGCCAGCAGTGAAGAGACTAGCAGGGAGACCCAGTACTTC. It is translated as CASSEETSRETQYF.